This T cell receptor beta chain was identified in a study of beta chain features in type 1 diabetes. Overall study findings and caveats: Highly expressing activated T cells could be over-counted with a cDNA template. Type 1 diabetes patients showed fewer insertions and more deletions at VDJ junctions.

The CDR3 sequence is 14 residues long. Germline-derived CDR1 and CDR2 are LGHNA and YNFKEQ. V lost 5 bases and J lost 9; bases outside the gene matches: 9. Turning to this clone: What it binds is not known.

All of the isolated RNA was reverse transcribed, so expressed TCRB transcripts were sequenced. Method: immunoSEQ multiplex PCR; TCRdb's copy keeps in-frame clones and lacks some. The top ten hold 0.05% to 0.07% of the sample, which has around 430,000 clones, approximately 30% seen once. The chain couples TRBV4-2 to TRBJ2-1; 8 positions match TRBD1. This TCR was recovered from a man aged 18-30 years in good health. Sample: naive CD4+ T cells from blood. Here the CDR3 reads CASSEQGELSEQFF. CDR3 sequence (DNA): TGTGCCAGCAGCGAACAGGGGGAACTCAGTGAGCAGTTCTTC.